The clone carrying this TCR beta chain was detected a few times. Antigen specificity is unknown. This entry comes from a study of T-cell reconstitution after alpha-beta-depleted transplantation in children. Study conclusions and caveats: After transplant, high TCRbeta diversity at day 60 in some patients arose from surviving recipient T cells and thymic progenitors. A year post-transplant, T-cell counts and diversity derived mostly from newly produced T cells. Reports say that about two months after transplant, the alpha-beta T cells came out of several hundred graft clones that had expanded.

Trimming took off 6 bases at V and 1 base at J, with 13 bases between the two ends. This CDR3 is built from 13 residues. Germline V gene lookup returns CDR1 DFQATT and CDR2 SNEGSKA (reference sequence). Unique molecular identifiers were built into the TCRbeta library. TCRdb ran MiXCR on the PCR reads and lists one entry per CDR3 protein. The data hold about a million distinct CDR3 sequences, with roughly 29% observed a single time. The chain carries TRBV20-1 and TRBJ2-7; D remains ambiguous. Sequenced material: PBMCs, mostly from graft donor cells, taken 360 days after TCRalphabeta/CD19-depleted stem cell transplant. This clonotype originated in a boy less than two years old who had a stem cell transplant for SCID, so the T cells may come from the graft donor. The CDR3 nucleotides are TGCAGTGCAAAGATGGACGGTTCCTACGAGCAGTACTTC. Encoded protein: CSAKMDGSYEQYF.